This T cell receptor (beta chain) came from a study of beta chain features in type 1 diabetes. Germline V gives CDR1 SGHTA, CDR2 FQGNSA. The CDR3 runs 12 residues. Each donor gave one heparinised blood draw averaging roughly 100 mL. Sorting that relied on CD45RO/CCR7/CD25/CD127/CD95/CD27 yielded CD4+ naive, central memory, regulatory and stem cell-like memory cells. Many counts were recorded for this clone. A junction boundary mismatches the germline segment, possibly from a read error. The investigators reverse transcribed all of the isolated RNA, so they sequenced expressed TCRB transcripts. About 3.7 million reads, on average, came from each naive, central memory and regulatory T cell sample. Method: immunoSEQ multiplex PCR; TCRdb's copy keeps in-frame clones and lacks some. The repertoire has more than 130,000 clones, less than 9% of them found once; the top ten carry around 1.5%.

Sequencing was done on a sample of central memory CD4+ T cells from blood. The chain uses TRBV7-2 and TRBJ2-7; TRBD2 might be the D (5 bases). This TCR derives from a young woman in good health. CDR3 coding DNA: TGTGCCAGCAGCTTAGATTTCAGCGGCCTTCACTTC. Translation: CASSLDFSGLHF.